This T cell receptor (beta chain) was sequenced during a study of blood T cell repertoires in COVID-19. Across the whole study: COVID-19 samples, acute and convalescent, were from the United States, Italy and Spain. From T cells, B-cell-depleted T cells, or PBMCs came the material, which was cDNA or gDNA.

Germline-derived CDR1 and CDR2 are SGHNT and YYREEE (reference sequence). The J segment lost 4 bases and the V segment lost 0 bases, leaving 7 bases of the junction unmatched. The length of the CDR3 is 16 residues. Under the authors' procedure: Reference gene primer amplification gave nucleated cell count estimates. Only in-frame clones appear in the TCRdb table, and some are missing; sequencing was by immunoSEQ multiplex PCR. Clone size and the V and J calls come from that table; the DNA yielded D and trimming. Of 250,000 to 300,000 clones listed, roughly 85% are singletons. Sequences were obtained from peripheral blood. The TCR originated in a woman younger than 45 with active or convalescent COVID-19. The chain combines TRBV5-4 with TRBJ2-5; 9 nucleotides agree with TRBD2. CDR3 in amino acids: CASSLGRRGGTETQYF. CDR3 coding DNA: TGTGCCAGCAGCTTGGGGAGGCGGGGGGGCACAGAGACCCAGTACTTC.